This TCR beta chain was sequenced in a study of blood T cell repertoires in COVID-19 (dated by TCRdb to the early 2020s). About the full investigation: Samples covering the acute and convalescent phases of COVID-19 were provided by collaborators in the United States, Italy and Spain. The material from the prospective study consisted of cDNA or gDNA derived from T cells, B-cell-depleted T cells, or PBMCs. A freely available public database, intended as a resource for researchers studying the immune response to SARS-CoV-2, is where the repertoires were released. The dataset comprised deeply sampled blood TCRbeta repertoires from subjects exposed to, actively infected with, or recovered from COVID-19. Where HLA class I and class II types were available, the types were taken from metadata supplied by the sample provider, not from assay-based typing. Samples were obtained from the ongoing ImmuneRACE study (first 160 participants) and from 1,254 subjects provided by 6 global collaborators. The sample metadata nearly always contained a de-identified subject ID, COVID-19 status, age in years and sex.

From its cysteine to its phenylalanine, the CDR3 spans 16 amino acids. The CDR3 DNA has 48 bases and is translated from base 1. The germline ends are 12 bases apart after V is trimmed by 1 base and J by 2 bases. CDR1 LGHDT and CDR2 YNNKEL were looked up in the germline V gene (reference sequence). General conclusions and limits of the study: The quantity of clinical and demographic metadata differed by source and by participant and was supplied without curation.

The collaborating institutions used their own protocols to collect whole blood in K2EDTA tubes. Collaborator samples were shipped for TCRbeta analysis as frozen whole blood, isolated PBMCs, or DNA extracted from either sample type. TCRbeta CDR3 regions were amplified from genomic DNA by means of the immunoSEQ Assay, a bias-controlled multiplex PCR. The original methods were these. The number of nucleated cells in each sample was estimated by amplification of reference gene primers within the assay. To quantify the absolute abundance of each unique TCRbeta CDR3 rearrangement, sequence reads were collapsed and filtered. For each sample, productive Simpson clonality was calculated as the square root of Simpson's diversity index across productive rearrangements. TCRdb took this table from immuneACCESS and kept in-frame rearrangements with V and J called. Such tables lack part of the clones; where checked against another copy, unresolved V genes explain under half of the gap, and the rest is unexplained. V, J and clone size are taken as reported in that table, and D and trimming were inferred from the DNA itself. This sample has tens of thousands of clones in its table, and 82% of those were observed once. The top ten constitute 15% to 20% of the sample.

This clone came up a few times. Its antigen has not been determined. No qualities accompany the bases; no much larger clone lies one base away. The chain couples TRBV3-1 (or the pseudogene TRBV3-2) to TRBJ1-5; no D gene can be assigned with confidence. The sequenced sample consisted of peripheral blood. This sequence was found in a man of 80 years or more with active COVID-19. For the CDR3, the sequence is CASSQGGSSGNQPQHF. The nucleotides read TGTGCCAGCAGCCAAGGCGGGTCGTCGGGCAATCAGCCCCAGCATTTT.